The 14 T cell receptor beta chains listed next were all sequenced from one sample in a study of shared clonotypes between healthy human individuals. The repertoire was sequenced with immunoSEQ multiplex PCR; TCRdb's copy has only in-frame clones and lacks some. This table has over a million clones, 60% to 80% appearing once. The sequenced sample consisted of memory CD4+ T cells sorted from blood. Subset: CD45RA-negative fraction. The receptors originated from a man aged 18 to 35 in good health.

The chain is built from TRBV5-1 and TRBJ1-5; TRBD1 matches at 11 bases. Trimming at V came to 0 bases and at J to 5 bases, leaving 4 bases not matched to a gene. The CDR3 totals 16 residues. CDR1 SGHRS and CDR2 YFSETQ come from the germline V gene. This CDR3 reads CASSLGTGGGDQPQHF. The CDR3 DNA is TGCGCCAGCAGCTTGGGGACAGGGGGCGGCGATCAGCCCCAGCATTTT.

On this clone itself: This same CDR3 is encoded by further DNA sequences in the sample. The gene calls are TRBV6-5 and TRBJ1-2; no clear D gene. Trimming took 5 bases from V and 4 from J, leaving 11 bases between them. Germline V lookup: CDR1 MNHEY, CDR2 SVGAGI. The CDR3 runs to 13 residues. The CDR3 nucleotides read TGTGCCAGCAGTGCTGGACGGACCTATGGCTACACCTTC. Protein: CASSAGRTYGYTF.

As for this clone: Compared with germline, one end of the junction differs, possibly owing to a read error. The CDR3 protein is CASSQDRSGPQHF. CDR3 DNA: TGTGCTAGCAGCCAGGACCGCTCCGGGCCCCAGCATTTT. V gene TRBV7-7 combines with J gene TRBJ1-5; D is undetermined. The CDR3 length is 13 residues. The germline V gene has CDR1 SSHAT and CDR2 FNYEAQ (reference sequence).

CDR3 sequence: CASSYSGSGYEQYF. The CDR3 DNA reads as TGTGCCAGCAGCTATAGCGGGAGTGGCTACGAGCAGTACTTC. The chain links TRBV13 to TRBJ2-7; 9 bases map to TRBD2. The CDR3 sequence is 14 residues long. J gave up 3 bases and V 4 bases, and 4 bases lay outside the gene matches. Germline V CDR1 and CDR2: PRHDT, FYEKMQ (reference sequence).

V gene TRBV10-1 combines with J gene TRBJ2-3; 12 bases match TRBD2. The ends lost 6 bases at V and 5 bases at J; junction bases unmatched: 6. Per the germline V gene, CDR1 is WNHNN and CDR2 is SYGVQD (reference sequence). The CDR3 is made up of 15 amino acids. CDR3 residues: CASSQTSGGRDTQYF. In nucleotides, the CDR3 is TGCGCCAGCAGCCAGACTAGCGGGGGCCGAGATACGCAGTATTTT.

The V and J genes are TRBV5-1 and TRBJ1-6, with 10 bases identical to TRBD1. Per germline, CDR1 SGHRS and CDR2 YFSETQ. V gave up 0 bases and J gave up 10 bases; unmatched junction bases: 7. The CDR3 is 16 residues long. The DNA for the CDR3 is TGCGCCAGCAGCTTGGAGTGGACAGGGGGTAAATCACCCCTCCACTTT. Its protein is CASSLEWTGGKSPLHF.

This clone was picked up a small number of times. In the same sample, other DNA sequences code for this CDR3. This chain connects TRBV7-9 to TRBJ2-2; D gene unclear. The germline V and J ends were trimmed by 6 bases and 0 bases, with 2 bases remaining between them. The germline CDR1 and CDR2 sequences are SEHNR and FQNEAQ (reference sequence). CDR3 length: 12 amino acids. The CDR3 reads CASRSNTGELFF. The DNA of the CDR3 is TGTGCCAGCAGGTCGAACACCGGGGAGCTGTTTTTT.

The rearrangement uses TRBV30 and TRBJ1-1, with D possibly TRBD1 on 6 matching bases. V gave up 3 bases and J gave up 5 bases, with 16 bases separating them. Germline CDR1 reads GTSNPN; CDR2 reads SVGIG (reference sequence). This CDR3 is 14 amino acids long. The CDR3 loop reads CAWSYFTGRTEAFF. CDR3 DNA sequence: TGTGCCTGGAGCTATTTTACAGGGAGGACTGAAGCTTTCTTT.

In DNA form, the CDR3 reads TGTGCCAGCAATTTCAAGGTTCCGGATACGCAGTATTTT. Amino acid sequence: CASNFKVPDTQYF. The V gene is TRBV6-1, the J gene TRBJ2-3; D gene uncertain. Germline V lookup: CDR1 MNHNS, CDR2 SASEGT. Trimming removed 7 bases at V and 6 bases at J, with 14 bases between. The CDR3 covers 13 residues.

This clone was seen once. V is TRBV27 and J is TRBJ2-7; 7 bases fit TRBD2. In germline, CDR1 is MNHEY, CDR2 SMNVEV (reference sequence). This CDR3 is 13 amino acids long. The trim removed 6 bases at V and 6 bases at J, leaving 8 bases unmatched. The CDR3 is CASRFWGGAEQYF. For the CDR3, the DNA is TGTGCCAGCAGATTTTGGGGGGGTGCCGAGCAGTACTTC.

The chain recombines TRBV7-2 with TRBJ1-3, with no clear D. The CDR3 consists of 14 residues. V gave up 1 base and J gave up 5 bases, with 9 bases separating them. CDR1 and CDR2 (germline): SGHTA, FQGNSA. The CDR3 DNA reads TGTGCCAGCAGCTTAGGGATGCGAAGAAACACCATATATTTT. Residues: CASSLGMRRNTIYF.

The CDR3 is CASSKTTGEGAEQYF. The CDR3 nucleotides are TGTGCCAGTAGTAAGACGACAGGGGAGGGTGCCGAGCAGTACTTC. V usage is TRBV19 and J usage is TRBJ2-7; TRBD1 is a possible D gene (8 bases). Germline-derived CDR1 and CDR2 are LNHDA and SQIVND (reference sequence). CDR3 size: 15 residues. V was shortened by 4 bases and J by 6 bases, with 19 bases between the two germline ends.

The rearrangement links TRBV14 to TRBJ2-6; the D is unclear. Looked up from germline, CDR1 is SGHDN and CDR2 is FVKESK. The CDR3 is 16 amino acids. V gave up 2 bases and J gave up 2 bases, with 10 bases separating them. The CDR3 loop reads CASSQYLGTGANVLTF. The CDR3 region has the DNA TGTGCCAGCAGCCAATATTTGGGGACTGGGGCCAACGTCCTGACTTTC.

This rearrangement joins TRBV15 to TRBJ2-7; 16 positions agree with TRBD2. The CDR3 is made up of 19 amino acids. Germline CDR1 and CDR2: LNHNV and YYDKDF (reference sequence). J gave up 6 bases and V 0 bases, and 11 bases lay outside the gene matches. In nucleotides, the CDR3 is TGTGCCACCAGCAGAGATCAAGGGACTAGCGGGAGGGCCGTCGGCGAGCAGTACTTC. It specifies CATSRDQGTSGRAVGEQYF.